What follows are 14 T cell receptor beta chains derived from one specimen sequenced in a study of a mutant IDH1 vaccine in newly diagnosed glioma. The antigens for these receptors are not known. Documented time point: week 47, end of study. Every vaccine dose comprised 300 ug of mutant IDH1 20-mer peptide plus topical imiquimod. Some clones are missing from TCRdb's copy, which holds only in-frame ones; the method was immunoSEQ multiplex PCR. The sample comprises approximately 58,000 clones, about four fifths of which are singletons, and 3.5% to 4% rests with the top ten. Sample: PBMCs, taken from a glioma patient whose treatment included an IDH1 peptide vaccine. These receptors were taken from a man under 40 with glioma.

The CDR3 DNA follows: TGTGCCAGCAGCTTATATCGAGCGGAGACCCAGTACTTC. Its protein product is CASSLYRAETQYF. The V and J genes are TRBV7-8 and TRBJ2-5; D unresolved. V was clipped by 2 bases and J by 5 bases, with 9 bases between them. The CDR3 covers 13 residues. The germline V gene has CDR1 SGHVS and CDR2 FQNEAQ.

The V and J genes are TRBV29-1 and TRBJ2-2; 12 bases are a match to TRBD1. The V gene end was trimmed by 2 bases and the J gene end by 3 bases; junction bases not matched to a gene: 10. The CDR3 covers 18 residues. The germline V gene encodes CDR1 SQVTM and CDR2 ANQGSEA. CDR3 protein: CSVETSLGTGGYTGELFF. The CDR3 nucleotides are TGCAGCGTTGAAACGTCCCTGGGGACAGGGGGCTACACCGGGGAGCTGTTTTTT.

This rearrangement joins TRBV5-1 to TRBJ2-6; tentatively, D is TRBD1 or TRBD2 (5 bases each). V shed 0 bases and J shed 0 bases, with 16 bases lying between them. The CDR3 covers 19 residues. Germline V gives CDR1 SGHRS, CDR2 YFSETQ. The DNA of the CDR3 is TGCGCCAGCAGCTTGGCACCCCTGGGGGTATCCTCTGGGGCCAACGTCCTGACTTTC. It codes for CASSLAPLGVSSGANVLTF.

The chain combines TRBV11-2 with TRBJ2-3; D is unclear. V shed 1 base and J shed 1 base, with 12 bases lying between them. The CDR3 is made up of 16 amino acids. Germline V CDR1 and CDR2: SGHAT, FQNNGV. CDR3 sequence (DNA): TGTGCCAGCAGCTTAGTCGTTAATCTAGGCACAGATACGCAGTATTTT. Protein sequence: CASSLVVNLGTDTQYF.

This clone was counted between two and nine times. The V gene is TRBV6-5, the J gene TRBJ1-1, with D perhaps TRBD1 (6 bases). Germline V CDR1 and CDR2: MNHEY, SVGAGI. The CDR3 is made up of 12 amino acids. Trimming removed 7 bases at V and 3 bases at J, with 9 bases between. The CDR3 sequence is CASIGQYTEAFF. The CDR3 bases are TGTGCCAGCATCGGACAGTACACTGAAGCTTTCTTT.

This sequence joins TRBV7-8 and TRBJ2-4; perhaps TRBD1 as D (7 bases). The germline CDR1 and CDR2 sequences are SGHVS and FQNEAQ. V dropped 5 bases and J dropped 2 bases, with 25 bases sitting between them. This CDR3 spans 19 amino acids. In nucleotides, the CDR3 is TGTGCCAGCAGCCCAGGGGGAAGGCCGGGGGCGGTCCCCAAAAACATTCAGTACTTC. Translation: CASSPGGRPGAVPKNIQYF.

The chain links TRBV5-6 to TRBJ1-6; 7 nucleotides line up with TRBD1. Germline V CDR1 and CDR2: SGHDT, YYEEEE. CDR3 length equals 16 residues. The trim removed 5 bases at V and 9 bases at J, leaving 14 bases unmatched. The CDR3 coding sequence is TGTGCCAGCAGAGGGGGCGGCAGGGGCTGGGGTTCACCCCTCCACTTT. Protein product: CASRGGGRGWGSPLHF. Looking up the rest from reference TRBV5-6 and TRBJ1-6 gives the full variable domain: DAGVTQSPTHLIKTRGQQVTLRCSPKSGHDTVSWYQQALGQGPQFIFQYYEEEERQRGNFPDRFSGHQFPNYSSELNVNALLLGDSALYLCASRGGGRGWGSPLHFGNGTRLTVT.

The chain combines TRBV2 with TRBJ2-5, with 11 positions matching TRBD2. V lost 6 bases and J lost 0; bases outside the gene matches: 3. CDR3 length equals 15 residues. Germline CDR1 and CDR2: SNHLY and FYNNEI. The CDR3 sequence is CASRIAGGYQETQYF. The CDR3 bases are TGTGCCAGCAGAATAGCGGGGGGGTACCAAGAGACCCAGTACTTC. Full variable domain (missing parts from reference TRBV2 and TRBJ2-5): EPEVTQTPSHQVTQMGQEVILRCVPISNHLYFYWYRQILGQKVEFLVSFYNNEISEKSEIFDDQFSVERPDGSNFTLKIRSTKLEDSAMYFCASRIAGGYQETQYFGPGTRLLVL.

This chain links TRBV5-1 with TRBJ2-1; tentative D call: TRBD2 (6 bases). This CDR3 region has 16 residues. V was pared by 4 bases and J by 0 bases, with 14 bases between. Germline CDR1 is SGHRS and CDR2 is YFSETQ. This CDR3 is CASSPDGLSSYNEQFF. The CDR3 nucleotides read TGCGCCAGCAGCCCGGACGGACTAAGCTCCTACAATGAGCAGTTCTTC.

This chain links TRBV6-4 with TRBJ2-3; 12 bases map to TRBD2. CDR3 length: 12 amino acids. The V gene's germline CDR1 is MRHNA and CDR2 SNTAGT. Losses at the gene ends were 4 bases for V and 10 bases for J; bases not matched to a gene: 0. The CDR3 is CASSGTSGAQYF. Here the CDR3 DNA reads TGTGCCAGCAGTGGGACTAGCGGGGCGCAGTATTTT.

This clone showed up just once. The V call is TRBV28, the J call TRBJ2-3; D unresolved. The CDR3 is made up of 17 amino acids. V was trimmed by 6 bases and J by 0 bases, leaving 19 bases between them. The germline V gene encodes CDR1 MDHEN and CDR2 SYDVKM. The CDR3 spells CASSRNARLASTDTQYF. The CDR3 nucleotides read TGTGCCAGCAGCCGCAACGCCAGGTTAGCCAGCACAGATACGCAGTATTTT.

This rearrangement joins TRBV4-1 to TRBJ2-7; 13 nucleotides match TRBD2. V lost 3 bases, J lost 0 bases, and 11 bases stayed unmatched. There are 19 residues in the CDR3. Germline CDR1 and CDR2: MGHRA and YSYEKL. The CDR3 DNA sequence: TGCGCCAGCAGCCACCCCGGGACTAGCGGGGCGAGAAGCTCCTACGAGCAGTACTTC. It specifies CASSHPGTSGARSSYEQYF.

The chain has TRBV19 and TRBJ2-7; 8 positions match TRBD1. The CDR3 totals 15 residues. V was pared by 5 bases and J by 6 bases, with 12 bases of the junction left unmatched. In germline, CDR1 is LNHDA, CDR2 SQIVND (reference sequence). The CDR3: CASSPRQGAIGEQYF. The CDR3 coding sequence is TGTGCCAGTAGTCCCCGGCAGGGGGCGATAGGCGAGCAGTACTTC.

This sequence joins TRBV13 and TRBJ1-1; TRBD1 might be the D (5 bases). The germline V and J ends were trimmed by 4 bases and 4 bases, with 13 bases remaining between them. The germline V gene encodes CDR1 PRHDT and CDR2 FYEKMQ (reference sequence). The CDR3 has 14 amino acids. CDR3 residues: CASSYHGGSTEAFF. CDR3 nucleotide sequence: TGTGCCAGCAGCTACCACGGGGGATCCACTGAAGCTTTCTTT.